A selection of T cell receptor beta chains follows, all from one sample in a study of OX40 agonist ivuxolimab in advanced cancers. Sequenced by immunoSEQ multiplex PCR; TCRdb stores in-frame clones only, minus some. Of around 67,000 clones listed, roughly 80% are singletons. The sample here was CD4+ or CD8+ T cells sorted from blood, taken in a trial of the OX40 agonist ivuxolimab. These receptors all stem from an adult with an advanced solid tumor such as melanoma, head and neck, liver or kidney cancer. CDR3s include the opening cysteine and the closing phenylalanine or tryptophan. A D gene is named only where the DNA matches it firmly. Size values are once, few and many counts, or a class for expanded clones, and some rows have none.

d_gene	v_gene	j_gene	len	abundance	CDR3nt	CDR3aa
-	TRBV12-1	TRBJ2-5	15	-	TGTGCCAGCAGCTTTGGGGCTAGCGGGGGTGAGACCCAGTACTTC	CASSFGASGGETQYF
-	TRBV20-1	TRBJ2-7	11	-	TGCAGTGCTGGAAGGGGGGGCGAGCAGTACTTC	CSAGRGGEQYF
-	TRBV27	TRBJ2-3	15	-	TGTGCCAGCAGTTTATCGATGACAGCCACAGATACGCAGTATTTT	CASSLSMTATDTQYF
-	TRBV11-2	TRBJ2-1	15	-	TGTGCCAGCAGCTTAGGGCCAGGGGGGCGGAATGAGCAGTTCTTC	CASSLGPGGRNEQFF
-	TRBV11-3	TRBJ1-1	14	-	TGTGCCAGCAGCTTAGATTACCTGAACACTGAAGCTTTCTTT	CASSLDYLNTEAFF
-	TRBV9	TRBJ2-3	11	-	TGTGCCAGCAGCGGTAGGGATACGCAGTATTTT	CASSGRDTQYF
TRBD1	TRBV27	TRBJ1-1	16	few	TGTGCCAGCAGTCCATGGGGGGGACAGGCAAACACTGAAGCTTTCTTT	CASSPWGGQANTEAFF
TRBD1	TRBV15	TRBJ1-5	15	-	TGTGCCACCAGCATGACAGGGAATTCACATCAGCCCCAGCATTTT	CATSMTGNSHQPQHF
-	TRBV4-1	TRBJ1-5	17	-	TGCGCCAGCAGCCAGGGCACCCAGGGGTCTTCGGGTCAGCCCCAGCATTTT	CASSQGTQGSSGQPQHF
TRBD1	TRBV6-5	TRBJ1-2	14	-	TGTGCCAGCAGTTACTCGGGACAGGGTCGAATCTACACCTTC	CASSYSGQGRIYTF
TRBD2	TRBV18	TRBJ2-1	15	-	TGTGCCAGCTCACCACCGGGACTAATATACAATGAGCAGTTCTTC	CASSPPGLIYNEQFF
-	TRBV11-2	TRBJ2-7	15	-	TGTGCCAGCACCCGGGGTAGCGGTCGCGCGAACGAGCAGTACTTC	CASTRGSGRANEQYF
-	TRBV7-3	TRBJ2-6	18	-	TGTGCCAGCAGCATGAAGAAACGCTTACAAAGTCGGGCCAACGTCCTGACTTTC	CASSMKKRLQSRANVLTF
-	TRBV12-5	TRBJ2-4	19	-	TGTGCTAGTGGTTTGCCCCAAGGTGGTGGGAGTGGGTCCAAAAACATTCAGTACTTC	CASGLPQGGGSGSKNIQYF
TRBD2	TRBV10-3	TRBJ2-1	15	-	TGTGCCATCAGCCCAGGACTAGCGGGAGGCCGTTGGCAGTTCTTC	CAISPGLAGGRWQFF
TRBD2	TRBV18	TRBJ2-5	17	-	TGTGCCAGCTCACCTCGCAGCGGGACTAGGAGTATAGAGACCCAGTACTTC	CASSPRSGTRSIETQYF
-	TRBV10-3	TRBJ2-5	15	few	TGTGCCATCAGTGGCGGGCTGAACCCTCGGGAGACCCAGTACTTC	CAISGGLNPRETQYF
-	TRBV14	TRBJ2-7	13	once	TGTGCCAGCAGCCAACGCTCTTCCTACGAGCAGTACTTC	CASSQRSSYEQYF
-	TRBV19	TRBJ2-1	13	-	TGTGCCAGTAGTATTAACTCCGGCAATGAGCAGTTCTTC	CASSINSGNEQFF
-	TRBV11-3	TRBJ2-5	15	-	TGTGCCAGTAATTTCGGGAGCCCTAACCAAGAGACCCAGTACTTC	CASNFGSPNQETQYF
TRBD2	TRBV5-1	TRBJ2-1	16	-	TGCGCCAGCAGTCGACGTGGGGGAGGGCCCCACAATGAGCAGTTCTTC	CASSRRGGGPHNEQFF
-	TRBV7-3	TRBJ1-1	12	once	TGTGCCAGCAGCTTAGTGTACACTGAAGCTTTCTTT	CASSLVYTEAFF
-	TRBV6-5	TRBJ1-1	12	once	TGTGCCAGCAGTTACCGGCGGGGGGGAGCTTTCTTT	CASSYRRGGAFF
-	TRBV7-2	TRBJ2-1	16	-	TGTGCCAGCAGCTCCCCCAGGGGACACCTCTACAATGAGCAGTTCTTC	CASSSPRGHLYNEQFF
-	TRBV6-5	TRBJ1-1	13	-	TGTGCCAGCAGCCCCGACGGCAACACTGAAGCTTTCTTT	CASSPDGNTEAFF
-	TRBV30	TRBJ1-3	15	-	TGTGCCGGGAGAAACAGGGAGGGATCTGGAAACACCATATATTTT	CAGRNREGSGNTIYF
-	TRBV7-3	TRBJ2-2	12	-	TGTGCCAGCAGCTTACCTAGTGGGGAGCTGTTTTTT	CASSLPSGELFF
TRBD2	TRBV11-2	TRBJ2-3	16	few	TGTGCCAGCAGCTTCGCGGGAGGGCCGAGCACAGATACGCAGTATTTT	CASSFAGGPSTDTQYF
-	TRBV11-2	TRBJ2-3	15	few	TGTGCCAGCAGCGCAGTTCGGGGGCGCACAGATACGCAGTATTTT	CASSAVRGRTDTQYF
-	TRBV19	TRBJ2-5	13	few	TGTGCCAGTAGTATCTCCAGTTGGGAGACCCAGTACTTC	CASSISSWETQYF
TRBD2	TRBV14	TRBJ2-2	14	-	TGTGCCAGCAGCTTCGGGACTAGTCCCGGGGAGCTGTTTTTT	CASSFGTSPGELFF
-	TRBV7-2	TRBJ2-7	14	-	TGTGCCAGCAGCTTAGCGGGGCCCTCCTACGAGCAGTACTTC	CASSLAGPSYEQYF
-	TRBV10-1	TRBJ2-7	14	-	TGCGCCCCCAGGGGAAACTTGAGCTCCTACGAGCAGTACTTC	CAPRGNLSSYEQYF
-	TRBV7-2	TRBJ1-1	14	-	TGTGCCAGCAGCTTCCAGGGCGTCGGCACTGAAGCTTTCTTT	CASSFQGVGTEAFF
-	TRBV5-1	TRBJ1-3	15	-	TGCGCCAGCAGCTTGGGTACGGGCCGCCGCGACACCATATATTTT	CASSLGTGRRDTIYF
-	TRBV18	TRBJ2-5	17	-	TGTGCCAGCTCACCAGTCTTAAGCATCGGTGGAGGGGAGACCCAGTACTTC	CASSPVLSIGGGETQYF
-	TRBV25-1	TRBJ2-5	17	once	TGTGCCAGCAGTGATAGAATCGGCTCCCACTCTAGAGAGACCCAGTACTTC	CASSDRIGSHSRETQYF
-	TRBV5-4	TRBJ1-2	12	-	TGTGCCAGCAGCTCGGAGAGACATGGCTACACCTTC	CASSSERHGYTF
-	TRBV7-9	TRBJ1-5	12	-	TGTGCCAGCAGCTTAGAGGGTCAGCCCCAGCATTTT	CASSLEGQPQHF
-	TRBV5-1	TRBJ2-1	16	-	TGCGCCAGCAGCCTCACCGGGACCAACCTTAACAATGAGCAGTTCTTC	CASSLTGTNLNNEQFF
TRBD2	TRBV7-2	TRBJ2-3	16	-	TGTGCCAGCAGCCCGGGAGGGGGAGGGGACACAGATACGCAGTATTTT	CASSPGGGGDTDTQYF
TRBD1	TRBV27	TRBJ1-2	17	-	TGTGCCAGCAGTTTTTGGGGGGACAGGGTTCTTCCCTATGGCTACACCTTC	CASSFWGDRVLPYGYTF
-	TRBV2	TRBJ2-7	13	-	TGTGCCAGCAATTTAGAGGGCGCCTACGAGCAGTACTTC	CASNLEGAYEQYF
-	TRBV27	TRBJ2-5	9	-	TGTGCCCCCCCCGGGACCCAGTACTTC	CAPPGTQYF
-	TRBV12-5	TRBJ2-7	12	-	TGTGCCAGAAGGGGGGACTCCTACGAGCAGTACTTC	CARRGDSYEQYF
-	TRBV18	TRBJ1-1	15	-	TGTGCCAGCTCACCCCTAAGGGGGGACGGAACTGAAGCTTTCTTT	CASSPLRGDGTEAFF
-	TRBV18	TRBJ1-6	16	few	TGTGCCAGCTCACAGACGGGACCGGTGAATAATTCACCCCTCCACTTT	CASSQTGPVNNSPLHF
-	TRBV11-2	TRBJ2-1	15	-	TGTGCCAGCAGACCTAGGGGGTCCCTCTACAATGAGCAGTTCTTC	CASRPRGSLYNEQFF
TRBD1	TRBV10-3	TRBJ1-2	13	few	TGTGCCACCGGGGACAGTGAACTCTATGGCTACACCTTC	CATGDSELYGYTF
-	TRBV6-5	TRBJ2-7	12	-	TGTGCCAGCAGGAAGACGGAGTACGAGCAGTACTTC	CASRKTEYEQYF
-	TRBV4-2	TRBJ2-4	16	-	TGTGCCAGCAGCCAAGGGGTGGGAGCGACCAAAAACATTCAGTACTTC	CASSQGVGATKNIQYF
-	TRBV4-1	TRBJ1-1	16	many	TGCGCCAGCAGCCAAGCCCCCCCAGGCATGAACACTGAAGCTTTCTTT	CASSQAPPGMNTEAFF
TRBD1	TRBV6-5	TRBJ1-2	15	once	TGTGCCAGCAGTTCCTACGGGACAGGGACCTATGGCTACACCTTC	CASSSYGTGTYGYTF
-	TRBV11-1	TRBJ1-6	14	-	TGTGCCAGCAGCCTACAGGTGTATAATTCACCCCTCCACTTT	CASSLQVYNSPLHF
-	TRBV18	TRBJ1-2	15	-	TGTGCCAGCTCACCCGGACTTCCGGGGCGTTATGGCTACACCTTC	CASSPGLPGRYGYTF
-	TRBV7-7	TRBJ2-6	16	-	TGTGCCAGCAGCTGTGTCACACAAAGTCGGGCCAACGTCCTGACTTTC	CASSCVTQSRANVLTF
-	TRBV7-2	TRBJ2-1	12	once	TGTGCCAGCAGCTCCGTAGGGAATGAGCAGTTCTTC	CASSSVGNEQFF
TRBD1	TRBV6-5	TRBJ1-5	15	-	TGTGCCAGCAGTCCGACAGGGGTTAGCAATCAGCCCCAGCATTTT	CASSPTGVSNQPQHF
-	TRBV30	TRBJ2-3	11	-	TGTGCCTGGACCGCCACAGATACGCAGTATTTT	CAWTATDTQYF